Listed below are T cell receptor beta chains from one sample, sequenced in a study of blood T cell repertoires in COVID-19. Assay used: immunoSEQ multiplex PCR; TCRdb lists only in-frame clones, some missing. The repertoire holds around 320,000 clones, with about nine tenths as singletons. The sample was peripheral blood. The receptors shown here come from a woman aged 25 to 39 with COVID-19, enrolled during active disease. The conserved cysteine and the conserved F or W are not part of the CDR3 here.

V gene: TRBV21-1
J gene: TRBJ2-7
CDR3 protein: ASSFRGRGSLYEQY

V gene: TRBV2
J gene: TRBJ2-3
CDR3 protein: ASGDYSTDTQY

V gene: TRBV6-1
J gene: TRBJ1-1
CDR3 protein: ASSEAGRNTEAF

V gene: TRBV5-5
J gene: TRBJ1-5
CDR3 protein: ASSFETGQPQH

V gene: TRBV9
J gene: TRBJ2-7
CDR3 protein: ASSVTGTGDEQY

V gene: TRBV21-1
J gene: TRBJ1-3
CDR3 protein: ASSSGAGNTIY

V gene: TRBV28
J gene: TRBJ1-5
CDR3 protein: ASSPGGGSKPQH

V gene: TRBV10-2
J gene: TRBJ2-2
CDR3 protein: ASSGASYGGNTGELF

V gene: TRBV5-4
J gene: TRBJ1-6
CDR3 protein: ASSPGQPPDPLH

V gene: TRBV28
J gene: TRBJ1-1
CDR3 protein: ASSFVGAGTEAF

V gene: TRBV29-1
J gene: TRBJ2-3
CDR3 protein: SVVSGQGVQY

V gene: TRBV6-2/TRBV6-3
J gene: TRBJ2-5
CDR3 protein: ASSRDSPSQY

V gene: TRBV15
J gene: TRBJ1-1
CDR3 protein: ATSRDAEGNTEAF

V gene: TRBV6-5
J gene: TRBJ2-1
CDR3 protein: ASSYRSGNIYNEQF

V gene: TRBV28
J gene: TRBJ2-7
CDR3 protein: ASSLLAQGFYEQY

V gene: TRBV7-6
J gene: TRBJ2-2
CDR3 protein: ASSPQLAENTGELF

V gene: TRBV24-1
J gene: TRBJ1-5
CDR3 protein: ATSVPGGNQPQH

V gene: TRBV7-9
J gene: TRBJ2-5
CDR3 protein: ASSQNRQGISKETQY

V gene: TRBV7-9
J gene: TRBJ1-1
CDR3 protein: ASSLGRTGQGTEAF

V gene: TRBV7-9
J gene: TRBJ2-3
CDR3 protein: ASSPPLAGPGASTDTQY

V gene: TRBV7-6
J gene: TRBJ2-5
CDR3 protein: ASSLALARETQY

V gene: TRBV16
J gene: TRBJ2-7
CDR3 protein: ASSPGQGYEQY

V gene: TRBV24-1
J gene: TRBJ2-5
CDR3 protein: ATSDLEDIQETQY

V gene: TRBV12-3/TRBV12-4
J gene: TRBJ1-1
CDR3 protein: ASSLVVNTEAF

V gene: TRBV4-2
J gene: TRBJ2-1
CDR3 protein: ASSARDSAYNEQF

V gene: TRBV18
J gene: TRBJ2-7
CDR3 protein: ASSPPGMHEQY

V gene: TRBV15
J gene: TRBJ1-4
CDR3 protein: ATSRGTGAREKLF

V gene: TRBV3-1/TRBV3-2
J gene: TRBJ1-1
CDR3 protein: ASSPRAGMNTEAF

V gene: TRBV4-2
J gene: TRBJ1-3
CDR3 protein: ASSQDGTGFSGNTIY

V gene: TRBV5-6
J gene: TRBJ1-2
CDR3 protein: ASSPVTGPVDGYT

V gene: TRBV6-1
J gene: TRBJ2-7
CDR3 protein: ASSETGAYEQY

V gene: TRBV5-1
J gene: TRBJ2-5
CDR3 protein: ASSSEGETQY

V gene: TRBV10-3
J gene: TRBJ2-3
CDR3 protein: AISDSGTGVTDTQY

V gene: TRBV11-3
J gene: TRBJ2-2
CDR3 protein: ASSLAYLAGELF

V gene: TRBV10-2
J gene: TRBJ1-6
CDR3 protein: ASSDLTPLH

V gene: TRBV9
J gene: TRBJ1-1
CDR3 protein: ASSVATGNTEAF

V gene: TRBV7-9
J gene: TRBJ1-1
CDR3 protein: ASSHSLGLGAF

V gene: TRBV5-6
J gene: TRBJ2-3
CDR3 protein: ASSGAGTGWNTQY

V gene: TRBV6-1
J gene: TRBJ1-1
CDR3 protein: ASSETPGVVAF

V gene: TRBV27
J gene: TRBJ2-1
CDR3 protein: ASSSSAGLAANEQF

V gene: TRBV5-1
J gene: TRBJ2-7
CDR3 protein: ASSVSGDEQY

V gene: TRBV7-9
J gene: TRBJ1-4
CDR3 protein: ASSLMRATNEKLF

V gene: TRBV5-1
J gene: TRBJ2-7
CDR3 protein: ASSFTGYEQY

V gene: TRBV30
J gene: TRBJ2-3
CDR3 protein: AWSVLSGVPDTQY

V gene: TRBV3-1/TRBV3-2
J gene: TRBJ1-2
CDR3 protein: ASSQVDTANGGYT

V gene: TRBV9
J gene: TRBJ2-1
CDR3 protein: ASSVASSGGAREQF

V gene: TRBV7-9
J gene: TRBJ1-1
CDR3 protein: AVPTGGNTEAF

V gene: TRBV7-6
J gene: TRBJ2-1
CDR3 protein: ASSSYYPEQF

V gene: TRBV7-2
J gene: TRBJ1-2
CDR3 protein: ASSLWTGQGAGYT

V gene: TRBV7-9
J gene: TRBJ1-1
CDR3 protein: ARKKLDRGAGTEAF

V gene: TRBV7-6
J gene: TRBJ2-7
CDR3 protein: ASSHNRGTTLYEQY

V gene: TRBV11-3
J gene: TRBJ2-7
CDR3 protein: ASSHRTRPQEQY

V gene: TRBV6-2/TRBV6-3
J gene: TRBJ1-1
CDR3 protein: ASSHTVGAF

V gene: TRBV5-4
J gene: TRBJ1-2
CDR3 protein: ASSLAGGSYADGYT

V gene: TRBV11-2
J gene: TRBJ2-7
CDR3 protein: ASSLGLAGREQY

V gene: TRBV5-1
J gene: TRBJ2-5
CDR3 protein: ASSLELAGGRGETQY

V gene: TRBV6-1
J gene: TRBJ2-4
CDR3 protein: ASSEEKGEY

V gene: TRBV5-4
J gene: TRBJ2-3
CDR3 protein: ASSNLGLAVYTDTQY

V gene: TRBV2
J gene: TRBJ2-5
CDR3 protein: ASSEGQGD

V gene: TRBV5-6
J gene: TRBJ1-2
CDR3 protein: ASSLTGQGSYGYT